A selection of T cell receptor beta chains follows, all from one sample in a study of T-cell reconstitution after alpha-beta-depleted transplantation in children. Each CDR3 protein gets one entry after TCRdb re-called the PCR reads with MiXCR. In the table there are about 72,000 distinct CDR3 sequences, roughly 6.6% of which are singletons. Sequenced material: PBMCs from the stem cell graft donor, taken from the stem cell graft. These TCRs come from a human donor who donated a stem cell graft to a child with acute lymphoblastic leukemia. The conserved cysteine and the conserved F or W are not part of the CDR3 here. Each record gives: clone size, V gene, CDR3 protein. Clone sizes are given selectively: once, few, many, or a class where the clone is expanded.

many | TRBV29-1 | SALGGLNSYEQY
. | TRBV9 | ASSPGGLPLNEQF
. | TRBV29-1 | SVGSGDEQY
many | TRBV2 | ASRAGPRAHQPQH
many | TRBV6-4 | ASSENPTTDTQY
. | TRBV4-3 | ASSQDPSGHGANVLT
many | TRBV27 | ASSLKGTGYNSGELF
. | TRBV9 | ASSVEGGGAYNEQF
many | TRBV29-1 | SVERDIPYEQY
many | TRBV11-2 | ASSLDRASGSLSYNEQF
. | TRBV7-2 | ASSSYRGGTMDTQY
few | TRBV3-1 | ASSQVEDSKDNEQF
many | TRBV18 | ASSPAPNSGNTIY
. | TRBV13 | ASSRAGSPLH
few | TRBV27 | ASSLSGLDSGNTIY
few | TRBV9 | ASDRGQFNEQF